This TCR beta chain derives from a study of control samples from healthy donors and cancer patients. The germline gives CDR1 MDHEN, CDR2 SYDVKM. Deletions cut 5 bases from V and 3 bases from J, with 8 bases between. This CDR3 region has 12 residues. TCRdb's table, derived via immunoSEQ multiplex PCR, lists solely in-frame clones and lacks some. The table has 90,000 or so clones, roughly nine tenths seen once. The sequence was collected from a woman aged 55-70 years in good health. The sample taken for sequencing was blood. The genes are TRBV28 and TRBJ2-7; D gene unclear. The CDR3 loop reads CASSADFYEQYF. The CDR3 DNA reads as TGTGCCAGCAGTGCAGATTTCTACGAGCAGTACTTC.